This is a list of T cell receptor beta chains from one sample in a study of human T cells and chemical hapten exposure. TCRdb processed the RACE reads anew with MiXCR; each CDR3 protein has one entry. The sample has tens of thousands of distinct CDR3 sequences, roughly 10% seen once. This sample comprised whole blood, obtained in connection with sensitization to the hapten diphenylcyclopropenone (DPC). All receptors come from a woman under 40 with alopecia areata. Some clones in this sample may be carry-over from other donors' samples. CDR3s include the opening cysteine and the closing phenylalanine or tryptophan. The order of the fields is V gene, D gene, J gene, clone size, CDR3 DNA, CDR3 protein. A D gene is named only where the DNA matches it firmly. Size tells how often a clone was seen (once, few, many) or the class of an expanded clone, and some rows leave it out.

>TRBV5-6|NA|TRBJ1-5|NA
TGTGCCAGCAGCTATTTACACGGAGGAGATCAGCCCCAGCATTTT
CASSYLHGGDQPQHF
>TRBV18|TRBD1|TRBJ2-7|many
TGTGCCAGCTCTCCAGACCCGGGACAGGGCGCCGAGCAGTACTTC
CASSPDPGQGAEQYF
>TRBV18|NA|TRBJ1-2|many
TGTGCCAGCTCACCACCGAATAACTATGGCTACACCTTC
CASSPPNNYGYTF
>TRBV7-9|NA|TRBJ2-1|many
TGTGCCAGCAGCAGATCTGAGGGAGCGGGTTACAATGAGCAGTTCTTC
CASSRSEGAGYNEQFF
>TRBV2|NA|TRBJ1-1|many
TGTGCCAGCAGTGACCTAATAGGCCCAATGAACACTGAAGCTTTCTTT
CASSDLIGPMNTEAFF
>TRBV5-5|NA|TRBJ1-1|many
TGTGCCTGGGGTGGCACTGAAGCTTTCTTT
CAWGGTEAFF
>TRBV7-9|NA|TRBJ1-1|many
TGTGCCAGCAGTCCATTCAGGGTATCTGAAGCTTTCTTT
CASSPFRVSEAFF
>TRBV20-1|NA|TRBJ1-2|NA
TGCAGTGCTCTCGATGGGGGCGTCCATGGCTACACCTTC
CSALDGGVHGYTF
>TRBV3-1|NA|TRBJ2-7|NA
TGTGCCAGCAGCCAAGAAGGGGGAGGGGAGGAGCAGTACTTC
CASSQEGGGEEQYF
>TRBV6-5|NA|TRBJ2-2|NA
TGTGCCAGCAGTAGGGGGTGGAACACCGGGGAGCTGTTTTTT
CASSRGWNTGELFF
>TRBV7-9|NA|TRBJ1-1|few
TGTGCCAGCAGCTTAGTGCAACAGGAAGCTTTCTTT
CASSLVQQEAFF
>TRBV2|NA|TRBJ1-3|few
TGTGCCAGCAGTGCGGGGGGATTCTCTGGAAACACCATATATTTT
CASSAGGFSGNTIYF
>TRBV11-2|NA|TRBJ2-1|NA
TGTGCCAGCAGCTTTTCAGTTGACACCTACAATGAGCAGTTCTTC
CASSFSVDTYNEQFF
>TRBV29-1|NA|TRBJ1-2|few
TGCAGCGTTGAAACAGGGAACTATGGCTACACCTTC
CSVETGNYGYTF
>TRBV18|TRBD2|TRBJ2-3|many
TGTGCCAGCTCACCGGCGCGACTAGCGGGGACAGATACGCAGTATTTT
CASSPARLAGTDTQYF
>TRBV6-2/TRBV6-3|NA|TRBJ1-3|few
TGTGCCAGCAGTTCGACGGGCTCTGGAAACACCATATATTTT
CASSSTGSGNTIYF
>TRBV28|NA|TRBJ1-5|NA
TGTGCCAGCAGTTTTTCTGAGGGTCAGCCCCAGCATTTT
CASSFSEGQPQHF
>TRBV12-3/TRBV12-4|NA|TRBJ2-2|many
TGTGCCAGCAGTTTAGCGCAGGACGGGGAGCTGTTTTTT
CASSLAQDGELFF
>TRBV20-1|NA|TRBJ1-5|many
TGCAGTGCTAGTAGTGTCAACAGACATAGCAATCAGCCCCAGCATTTT
CSASSVNRHSNQPQHF
>TRBV30|NA|TRBJ1-5|many
TGTGCCTGGAGTGTCCGAGGGAGAAGAATCCAGCCCCAGCATTTT
CAWSVRGRRIQPQHF
>TRBV25-1|NA|TRBJ2-2|few
TGTGCCAGCAGTGAAGGCCACGACAGGGAGGCCACCGGGGAGCTGTTTTTT
CASSEGHDREATGELFF
>TRBV7-8|NA|TRBJ1-4|many
TGTGCCAGCAGCTTAGCCATAACAGGGCTGGTGGGAACTAATGAAAAACTGTTTTTT
CASSLAITGLVGTNEKLFF